Sequencing of this T cell receptor beta chain was carried out in a study of CD8+ T cells in alopecia areata. Treatment described: oral pan-JAK inhibitor, 5-10 mg twice daily. TCR sequencing used cDNA made by reverse transcription of extracted RNA. Some clones are missing from TCRdb's copy, which holds only in-frame ones; the method was immunoSEQ multiplex PCR. The sample records about 200,000 clones, around two fifths being singletons. In germline, CDR1 is MNHNY, CDR2 SVGAGI (reference sequence). The CDR3 consists of 15 residues. V was shortened by 0 bases and J by 6 bases, with 13 bases between the two germline ends.

The sample was CD4+ T cells sorted from blood, taken between weeks 30 and 35, from a patient treated with tofacitinib. V and J are TRBV6-6 and TRBJ2-3; D unresolved. This receptor was obtained from a human donor with alopecia areata. CDR3 nucleotide sequence: TGTGCCAGCAGTTACTCCCTTCCCAGGTCGGATACGCAGTATTTT. Translating gives CASSYSLPRSDTQYF.